This TCR beta chain appears in the sequencing data of a study of shared clonotypes between healthy human individuals. Regarding the study as a whole: Among the subsets, naive ones generally showed larger estimated richness than memory ones. Approximately 4.5% was the fraction of naive CD4 clonotypes found shared across several donors. Generation probabilities were higher for clonotypes shared across all four sorted-subset donors than for unshared ones.

Trimming cost V 0 bases and J 6 bases, with 7 bases left between them. The CDR3 contains 13 residues. The germline CDR1 and CDR2 sequences are SGDLS and YYNGEE. It was CD45RO-negative cells, positively selected for CCR7, that made up naive CD8 cells, with terminally differentiated effector memory CD45RA+ cells excluded. Only Caucasian adults living in Nashville, Tennessee made up the donor group. Worth noting for this clone: Its specificity is not known.

Method: immunoSEQ multiplex PCR; TCRdb's copy keeps in-frame clones and lacks some. The top ten clones hold about 1.1% of a sample with millions of clones, roughly 95% of them seen once. The sequenced sample was naive CD8+ T cells sorted from blood. The clonotype comes from a man aged 18 to 29 in good health. This rearrangement joins TRBV9 to TRBJ2-1, with a weak D call TRBD1 (6 bases). This CDR3 is CASSVATGNEQFF. The CDR3 bases are TGTGCCAGCAGCGTAGCGACAGGCAATGAGCAGTTCTTC. The full variable domain, completed using reference TRBV9 and TRBJ2-1, is DSGVTQTPKHLITATGQRVTLRCSPRSGDLSVYWYQQSLDQGLQFLIQYYNGEERAKGNILERFSAQQFPDLHSELNLSSLELGDSALYFCASSVATGNEQFFGPGTRLTVL.